The source of this T cell receptor (beta chain) is a study of blood T cell repertoires in COVID-19. Using immunoSEQ multiplex PCR, the repertoire was profiled, and TCRdb retains in-frame clones only, with some absent. The sample includes around 380,000 clones, around 87% of them seen just once. Recovered status in Cohort 3 required two negative PCRs, clearance, or symptom resolution. The sample comprised PBMCs or T cells enriched from blood (not recorded which). This receptor was identified in a man aged 25 to 45 who had recovered from COVID-19.

CDR3: CASSLGPGQGIVGELFF. The CDR3 region has the DNA TGTGCCAGCAGCTTAGGTCCGGGACAGGGGATTGTCGGGGAGCTGTTTTTT. The chain recombines TRBV7-9 with TRBJ2-2; 10 bases map to TRBD1. Germline trimming cut 1 base from V and 7 bases from J; bases unmatched to any gene: 9. Germline CDR1 is SEHNR and CDR2 is FQNEAQ (reference sequence). This CDR3 is built from 17 residues.